A selection of T cell receptor beta chains follows, all from one sample in a study of shared clonotypes between healthy human individuals. Data came from immunoSEQ multiplex PCR; TCRdb stores just in-frame clones and leaves some out. The sample records roughly 2,500,000 clones, approximately 94% being singletons. Sequencing used naive CD4+ T cells from PBMCs. These receptors came from a young man in good health. Some clones in this sample may be carry-over from other donors' samples. CDR3s include the opening cysteine and the closing phenylalanine or tryptophan. The order of the fields is CDR3 protein, CDR3 DNA, clone size, D gene, V gene, J gene. The D gene is left open where the match is weak. Clone size, where shown, is once, few, many, or a class for clones that have expanded.

CASSRGLAGEYEQYF	TGCGCCAGCAGCAGAGGACTAGCGGGAGAGTACGAGCAGTACTTC	-	TRBD2	TRBV5-1	TRBJ2-7
CSVGVGHTDTQYF	TGCAGCGTGGGAGTGGGACACACAGATACGCAGTATTTT	-	-	TRBV29-1	TRBJ2-3
CASSYGTVSSETQYF	TGTGCCAGCAGTTACGGGACAGTCTCCTCGGAGACCCAGTACTTC	-	TRBD1	TRBV6-5	TRBJ2-5
CATSRTDWLGTDTQYF	TGTGCCACCAGCAGGACCGACTGGCTGGGCACAGATACGCAGTATTTT	-	-	TRBV15	TRBJ2-3
CASSQSRIGAGGANVLTF	TGTGCCAGCTCTCAAAGTAGGATAGGCGCTGGTGGGGCCAACGTCCTGACTTTC	-	-	TRBV18	TRBJ2-6
CASSLSVDLPEQYF	TGTGCCAGCAGCTTATCCGTAGATCTTCCCGAGCAGTACTTC	-	-	TRBV11-2	TRBJ2-7
CASTGGADTQYF	TGTGCCAGCACGGGAGGAGCAGATACGCAGTATTTT	-	TRBD2	TRBV28	TRBJ2-3
CASSWDRVTYNEQFF	TGTGCCAGCAGTTGGGACAGGGTTACCTACAATGAGCAGTTCTTC	-	TRBD1	TRBV2	TRBJ2-1
CASSDLQGAKPFF	TGCGCCAGCAGTGACCTACAGGGGGCTAAGCCTTTCTTT	-	TRBD1	TRBV10-1	TRBJ1-1
CSHPSGSKQFF	TGCAGCCACCCATCGGGGAGCAAGCAGTTCTTC	-	-	TRBV29-1	TRBJ2-1
CASRVQGAITEAFF	TGTGCCAGCAGGGTACAGGGGGCTATCACTGAAGCTTTCTTT	-	TRBD1	TRBV7-2	TRBJ1-1
CASSNSRDRPNQPQHF	TGTGCCAGCAGCAACTCCCGGGACCGACCCAATCAGCCCCAGCATTTT	-	-	TRBV21-1	TRBJ1-5
CASSGTGQDTQYF	TGTGCCAGCAGTGGCACAGGGCAAGATACGCAGTATTTT	-	-	TRBV2	TRBJ2-3
CATRQGLYEQYF	TGTGCCACCCGACAGGGTCTCTACGAGCAGTACTTC	-	TRBD1	TRBV10-3	TRBJ2-7
CASSLVASPYNEQFF	TGTGCCAGCAGCTTAGTCGCTAGTCCCTACAATGAGCAGTTCTTC	-	-	TRBV7-9	TRBJ2-1
CASSYPGQGPTYEQYF	TGTGCCAGCAGTTACCCGGGACAGGGCCCCACCTACGAGCAGTACTTC	-	TRBD1	TRBV28	TRBJ2-7
CASSLTGNTEAFF	TGTGCCAGCAGTCTAACAGGGAACACTGAAGCTTTCTTT	-	-	TRBV6-1	TRBJ1-1
CASSLLSGTGELFF	TGTGCCAGCAGCTTACTATCGGGCACCGGGGAGCTGTTTTTT	-	-	TRBV7-3	TRBJ2-2
CASSQARQGADTQYF	TGTGCCAGCAGCCAAGCTCGACAGGGCGCAGATACGCAGTATTTT	-	TRBD1	TRBV14	TRBJ2-3
CASSQEVTVNNSPLHF	TGCGCCAGCAGCCAAGAAGTAACGGTGAATAATTCACCCCTCCACTTT	-	-	TRBV4-1	TRBJ1-6
CASSLVGPGGELFF	TGTGCCAGCAGCTTAGTAGGTCCTGGGGGGGAGCTGTTTTTT	-	-	TRBV11-2	TRBJ2-2
CASSVVDYNEQFF	TGTGCCAGCAGCGTAGTAGACTACAATGAGCAGTTCTTC	few	-	TRBV9	TRBJ2-1
CASSLKQARTNTEAFF	TGTGCCAGCAGCTTGAAGCAGGCCAGAACTAACACTGAAGCTTTCTTT	-	-	TRBV5-6	TRBJ1-1
CASSPLGEGYEQYF	TGTGCCAGCAGCCCTCTCGGGGAAGGGTACGAGCAGTACTTC	-	-	TRBV7-9	TRBJ2-7
CASSRDTPYEQYF	TGTGCCAGCAGCAGGGACACACCCTACGAGCAGTACTTC	-	-	TRBV28	TRBJ2-7
CASSLRPGTGFTEAFF	TGTGCCAGCAGCCTGAGACCCGGGACAGGGTTCACTGAAGCTTTCTTT	once	TRBD1	TRBV7-9	TRBJ1-1
CASSYSRGFDTIYF	TGTGCCAGCAGTTACTCGAGGGGTTTCGACACCATATATTTT	-	-	TRBV6-5	TRBJ1-3
CASSSLSERGKFF	TGTGCCAGCAGTAGTCTTAGCGAGAGGGGGAAATTCTTC	once	-	TRBV2	TRBJ2-1
CASSAGATGDTQYF	TGTGCCAGCAGCGCCGGGGCCACTGGGGATACGCAGTATTTT	-	-	TRBV9	TRBJ2-3
CASSQGPSGSIRENEQFF	TGTGCCAGCAGTCAAGGTCCTAGCGGGAGTATACGAGAGAATGAGCAGTTCTTC	-	TRBD2	TRBV6-1	TRBJ2-1
CASSLRPGSDTQYF	TGTGCCAGCAGCTTAAGGCCAGGGTCAGATACGCAGTATTTT	-	-	TRBV7-3	TRBJ2-3
CASSLGRDRGTQPQHF	TGTGCCAGTAGTCTGGGCCGGGACAGGGGCACTCAGCCCCAGCATTTT	-	TRBD1	TRBV19	TRBJ1-5
CASSEHSGIPGELFF	TGTGCCAGCAGTGAACACAGCGGGATCCCCGGGGAGCTGTTTTTT	-	TRBD2	TRBV6-1	TRBJ2-2
CASRLERSTDTQYF	TGTGCCAGCAGGTTGGAGCGTAGCACAGATACGCAGTATTTT	-	-	TRBV27	TRBJ2-3
CASSTTPPVAKNIQYF	TGTGCCAGTAGTACAACGCCCCCGGTAGCCAAAAACATTCAGTACTTC	-	-	TRBV19	TRBJ2-4
CASSLTGGPQDTQYF	TGTGCCAGCAGCTTAACGGGAGGGCCACAAGATACGCAGTATTTT	-	TRBD2	TRBV7-3	TRBJ2-3
CASSPQGRGEKLFF	TGTGCCAGCTCACCACAGGGTAGAGGTGAAAAACTGTTTTTT	-	-	TRBV18	TRBJ1-4
CSVSGPGEQFF	TGCAGCGTCTCGGGACCGGGTGAGCAGTTCTTC	-	-	TRBV29-1	TRBJ2-1
CASMGDRGFHEQYF	TGTGCCAGCATGGGGGACAGGGGTTTCCACGAGCAGTACTTC	-	TRBD1	TRBV7-9	TRBJ2-7
CASSSGQGSSYEQYF	TGCGCCAGCAGCTCCGGACAGGGAAGCTCCTACGAGCAGTACTTC	-	TRBD1	TRBV5-1	TRBJ2-7
CASSSRQGAPSVQYF	TGTGCCAGCAGTAGCCGACAGGGGGCCCCTTCCGTACAGTACTTC	-	TRBD1	TRBV6-5	TRBJ2-5
CASNTGHGNQPQHF	TGTGCCAGCAATACAGGGCACGGCAATCAGCCCCAGCATTTT	-	-	TRBV2	TRBJ1-5
CASRPPGQDYEQYF	TGTGCCAGCAGACCACCGGGACAGGATTACGAGCAGTACTTC	-	TRBD1	TRBV6-1	TRBJ2-7